These T cell receptor beta chains were read from a single sample in a study of blood T cells in healthy people across ages. In TCRdb, the 5' RACE reads were re-called with MiXCR into one record per CDR3 protein. Of around 700,000 distinct CDR3 sequences listed, 20% to 25% are singletons. The sample was also linked to a second study, of T cells of mothers and their children.

The sample consisted of blood. These receptors were collected from a boy aged 5-17 years in good health. The CDR3 runs from the conserved cysteine through the conserved F or W. The D gene is left open where the match is weak. Clone size is stated in some rows and not others, as once, few, many or a class when expanded.

D | J | size | V | DNA | CDR3
TRBD2 | TRBJ2-4 | NA | TRBV28 | TGTGCCAGCACCCATGCGGGAGGGAACATCCAGTACTTC | CASTHAGGNIQYF
TRBD2 | TRBJ2-5 | NA | TRBV28 | TGTGCCAGCAGTGCCTCCCTAGCGGGGTTTGAAGAGACCCAGTACTTC | CASSASLAGFEETQYF
NA | TRBJ1-1 | few | TRBV4-2 | TGTGCCGCTACCGGGACACTGAACACTGAAGCTTTCTTT | CAATGTLNTEAFF
NA | TRBJ1-1 | few | TRBV6-5 | TGTGCCAGCAGTTACACAGAGAGGAACACTGAAGCTTTCTTT | CASSYTERNTEAFF
NA | TRBJ1-1 | NA | TRBV6-1 | TGTGCCAGCAGGCGGACGAACACTGAAGCTTTCTTT | CASRRTNTEAFF
NA | TRBJ1-1 | NA | TRBV29-1 | TGCAGCGTTCGGGGGGACTCTGAAGCTTTCTTT | CSVRGDSEAFF
NA | TRBJ2-2 | NA | TRBV12-3/TRBV12-4 | TGTGCCAGCAGTACACTACTCGACGGCACCGGGGAGCTGTTTTTT | CASSTLLDGTGELFF
NA | TRBJ2-1 | few | TRBV14 | TGTGCCAGCAGCCAATCACTACCGCCGGGGACATACAATGAGCAGTTCTTC | CASSQSLPPGTYNEQFF
NA | TRBJ2-2 | few | TRBV6-2/TRBV6-3 | TGTGCCAGCAGTCAACACACCGGGGAGCTGTTTTTT | CASSQHTGELFF
NA | TRBJ1-1 | NA | TRBV10-3 | TGTGCCATCAGTGTTGGGGGTGCTTCTACTGAAGCTTTCTTT | CAISVGGASTEAFF
NA | TRBJ1-4 | NA | TRBV9 | TGTGCCAGCAGCGTAAGCCGCGAGGTCCTCGGGGAAAAACTGTTTTTT | CASSVSREVLGEKLFF
NA | TRBJ2-4 | NA | TRBV25-1 | TGTGCCAGCAGTGAATATCTCGGCATTCAGTACTTC | CASSEYLGIQYF
NA | TRBJ2-4 | few | TRBV6-2/TRBV6-3 | TGTGCCAGCACCAGTAGTGTCGCCATTCAGTACTTC | CASTSSVAIQYF
TRBD1 | TRBJ1-6 | few | TRBV19 | TGTGCCAGTAGCCAGGGGGCGCAGTATTCACCCCTCCACTTT | CASSQGAQYSPLHF
NA | TRBJ1-4 | NA | TRBV29-1 | TGCAGCGTTGTAAAGGGCGACAAACTGTTTTTT | CSVVKGDKLFF
TRBD2 | TRBJ2-7 | NA | TRBV7-2 | TGTGCCAGCAGCAAGGGACTAGCGGGAGGGATGGGACTCTACGAGCAGTACTTC | CASSKGLAGGMGLYEQYF
TRBD1 | TRBJ1-4 | NA | TRBV7-2 | TGTGCCGGCAGCGATAGGGCAGGGGGCGAAAAACTGTTTTTT | CAGSDRAGGEKLFF
NA | TRBJ2-2 | few | TRBV9 | TGTGCCAGCAGCGTAGGAGGGGGTGCCGGGGAGCTGTTTTTT | CASSVGGGAGELFF
NA | TRBJ2-6 | few | TRBV20-1 | TGCAGTGCTAGAGGGCAGGTAGACTCTGGGGCCAACGTCCTGACTTTC | CSARGQVDSGANVLTF
TRBD1 | TRBJ2-3 | few | TRBV4-2 | TGTGCCAGCAGCGAAGGACAGGGTAAAGATGATACGCAGTATTTT | CASSEGQGKDDTQYF
TRBD1 | TRBJ2-5 | few | TRBV7-7 | TGTGCTAGCAGCTTGGGGGACAGGGGAAACCAAGAGACCCAGTACTTC | CASSLGDRGNQETQYF
TRBD1 | TRBJ2-1 | NA | TRBV29-1 | TGCAGCGTTAAGGGACAGACATTCGAGCAGTTCTTC | CSVKGQTFEQFF
TRBD2 | TRBJ2-7 | NA | TRBV20-1 | TGCAGTGCTAGAGATCTGGCGGGAGAGGTCTACGAGCAGTACTTC | CSARDLAGEVYEQYF
NA | TRBJ1-5 | few | TRBV6-2/TRBV6-3 | TGTGCCAGCAGTTACGGCAGACCAAATCAGCCCCAGCATTTT | CASSYGRPNQPQHF
NA | TRBJ1-1 | NA | TRBV27 | TGTGCCAGCAACCCACAGGGTACGAACACTGAAGCTTTCTTT | CASNPQGTNTEAFF
TRBD2 | TRBJ2-5 | NA | TRBV9 | TGTGCCAGCAGCGAACTAGCGGGAGCGGGGGAGACCCAGTACTTC | CASSELAGAGETQYF